These T cell receptor beta chains were read from a single sample in a study of identifying expanded T cells in peripheral blood. Repertoires were generated with immunoSEQ multiplex PCR, while TCRdb's copy carries only in-frame clones and drops some. The sample lists 70,000 to 95,000 clones, 85% to 90% seen once, with 3.5% to 4.5% in the top ten. Sequencing was performed on blood. These receptor sequences come from a person aged 18 to 75 in good health. The CDR3 runs from the conserved cysteine through the conserved F or W. D genes are given only for firm matches.

cdr3_aa | cdr3_nt | j_call | d_call | v_call
CASRTGGYQETQYF | TGTGCCAGCAGGACGGGAGGGTACCAAGAGACCCAGTACTTC | TRBJ2-5 | TRBD2 | TRBV6-1
CASSSTNPRVWGESNQPQHF | TGTGCCAGCAGTTCTACGAATCCAAGAGTCTGGGGCGAGAGCAATCAGCCCCAGCATTTT | TRBJ1-5 | - | TRBV28
CASSDSFGSATGELFF | TGTGCCAGCAGTGACTCTTTCGGGTCAGCCACCGGGGAGCTGTTTTTT | TRBJ2-2 | - | TRBV6-4
CASSSGTVFANTEAFF | TGTGCCAGCAGCTCCGGGACAGTGTTCGCGAACACTGAAGCTTTCTTT | TRBJ1-1 | TRBD1 | TRBV5-6
CASSIGAANEKLFF | TGTGCCAGTAGTATCGGAGCAGCAAATGAAAAACTGTTTTTT | TRBJ1-4 | - | TRBV19
CASSSRQGPYEQYF | TGTGCCAGCAGCTCACGACAGGGTCCCTACGAGCAGTACTTC | TRBJ2-7 | TRBD1 | TRBV7-2
CASREDSGELFF | TGTGCCAGCAGGGAGGATTCCGGGGAGCTGTTTTTT | TRBJ2-2 | - | TRBV11-2
CASSQEVGGWVNQPQHF | TGCGCCAGCAGCCAAGAGGTCGGAGGGTGGGTCAATCAGCCCCAGCATTTT | TRBJ1-5 | - | TRBV4-1
CASSEVAGSGGTGELFF | TGTGCCAGCAGTGAAGTGGCTGGGAGCGGGGGCACCGGGGAGCTGTTTTTT | TRBJ2-2 | TRBD2 | TRBV6-1
CAWRQRGRTEAFF | TGTGCCTGGAGGCAAAGGGGCCGAACTGAAGCTTTCTTT | TRBJ1-1 | - | TRBV30
CASSVGANYEQYF | TGTGCCAGCAGCGTAGGGGCCAACTACGAGCAGTACTTC | TRBJ2-7 | - | TRBV9
CASSSKTSAEQYF | TGTGCCAGCAGCTCCAAGACTAGTGCCGAGCAGTACTTC | TRBJ2-7 | - | TRBV11-2
CASTPRVGSYEQYF | TGTGCCAGCACCCCCCGGGTCGGCTCCTACGAGCAGTACTTC | TRBJ2-7 | - | TRBV11-1
CASRSGHVYEQYF | TGTGCCAGTAGATCTGGACACGTATACGAGCAGTACTTC | TRBJ2-7 | - | TRBV6-1
CASSSTDDSETQYF | TGTGCCAGCAGCTCCACAGACGACTCAGAGACCCAGTACTTC | TRBJ2-5 | - | TRBV11-3
CASSPSSQGANYGYTF | TGTGCCAGCAGCCCCTCTTCCCAGGGGGCAAACTATGGCTACACCTTC | TRBJ1-2 | TRBD1 | TRBV2
CASSFSGATSGNTIYF | TGTGCCAGCAGCTTTTCAGGGGCCACCTCTGGAAACACCATATATTTT | TRBJ1-3 | - | TRBV7-2